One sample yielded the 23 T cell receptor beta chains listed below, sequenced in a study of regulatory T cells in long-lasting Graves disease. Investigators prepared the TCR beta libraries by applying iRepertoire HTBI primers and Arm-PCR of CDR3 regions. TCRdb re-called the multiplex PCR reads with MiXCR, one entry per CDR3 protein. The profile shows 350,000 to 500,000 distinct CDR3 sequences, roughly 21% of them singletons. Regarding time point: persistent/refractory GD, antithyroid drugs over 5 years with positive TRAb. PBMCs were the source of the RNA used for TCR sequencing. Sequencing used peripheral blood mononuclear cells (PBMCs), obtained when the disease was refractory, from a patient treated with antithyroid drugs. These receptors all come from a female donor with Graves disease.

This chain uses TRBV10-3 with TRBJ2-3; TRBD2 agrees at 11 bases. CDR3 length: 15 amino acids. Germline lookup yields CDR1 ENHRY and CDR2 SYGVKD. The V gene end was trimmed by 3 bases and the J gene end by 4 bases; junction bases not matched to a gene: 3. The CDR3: CAISDPGLAADTQYF. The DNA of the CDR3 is TGTGCCATCAGTGATCCGGGACTAGCGGCAGATACGCAGTATTTT.

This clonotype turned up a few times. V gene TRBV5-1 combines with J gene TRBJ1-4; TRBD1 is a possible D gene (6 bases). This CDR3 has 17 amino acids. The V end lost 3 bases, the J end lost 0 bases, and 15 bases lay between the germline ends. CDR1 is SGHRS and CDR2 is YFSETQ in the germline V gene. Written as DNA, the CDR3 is TGCGCCAGCAGCTCGACAGGAGACCTAACAACTAATGAAAAACTGTTTTTT. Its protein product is CASSSTGDLTTNEKLFF. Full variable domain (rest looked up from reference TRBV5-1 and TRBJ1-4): KAGVTQTPRYLIKTRGQQVTLSCSPISGHRSVSWYQQTPGQGLQFLFEYFSETQRNKGNFPGRFSGRQFSNSRSEMNVSTLELGDSALYLCASSSTGDLTTNEKLFFGSGTQLSVL.

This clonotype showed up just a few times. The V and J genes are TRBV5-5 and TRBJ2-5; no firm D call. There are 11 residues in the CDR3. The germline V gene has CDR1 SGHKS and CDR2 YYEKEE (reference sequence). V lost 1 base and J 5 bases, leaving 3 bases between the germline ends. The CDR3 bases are TGTGCCAGCAGCTTGCCCGAGACCCAGTACTTC. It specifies CASSLPETQYF.

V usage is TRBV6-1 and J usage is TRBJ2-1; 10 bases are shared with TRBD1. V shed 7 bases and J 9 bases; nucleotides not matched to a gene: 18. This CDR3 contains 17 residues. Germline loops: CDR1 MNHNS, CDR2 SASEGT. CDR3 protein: CASTRTTGTGDSLEQFF. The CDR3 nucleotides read TGTGCCAGCACCCGAACCACCGGGACAGGGGATTCACTTGAGCAGTTCTTC.

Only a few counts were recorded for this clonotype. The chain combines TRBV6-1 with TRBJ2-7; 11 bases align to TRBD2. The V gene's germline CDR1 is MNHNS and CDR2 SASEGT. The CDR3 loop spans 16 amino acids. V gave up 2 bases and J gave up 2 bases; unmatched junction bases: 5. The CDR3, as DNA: TGTGCCAGCAGTGAAAGGAGGGGACTAGCGGCCTACGAGCAGTACTTC. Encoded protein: CASSERRGLAAYEQYF.

This CDR3 is CASSGGSYNEQFF. The DNA of the CDR3 is TGTGCCAGCAGTGGCGGCTCCTACAATGAGCAGTTCTTC. V and J are TRBV2 and TRBJ2-1, with D uncertain. CDR3 length: 13 residues. V dropped 4 bases and J dropped 0 bases, with 4 bases sitting between them. The germline V gene has CDR1 SNHLY and CDR2 FYNNEI.

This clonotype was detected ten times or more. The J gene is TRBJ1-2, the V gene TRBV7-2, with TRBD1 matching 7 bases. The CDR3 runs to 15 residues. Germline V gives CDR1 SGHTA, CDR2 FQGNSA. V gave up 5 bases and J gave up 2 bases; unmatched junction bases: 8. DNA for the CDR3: TGTGCCAGCAGCCCAGGGGGGACAGCAAACTATGGCTACACCTTC. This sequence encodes CASSPGGTANYGYTF. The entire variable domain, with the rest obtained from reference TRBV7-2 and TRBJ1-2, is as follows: GAGVSQSPSNKVTEKGKDVELRCDPISGHTALYWYRQSLGQGLEFLIYFQGNSAPDKSGLPSDRFSAERTGGSVSTLTIQRTQQEDSAVYLCASSPGGTANYGYTFGSGTRLTVV.

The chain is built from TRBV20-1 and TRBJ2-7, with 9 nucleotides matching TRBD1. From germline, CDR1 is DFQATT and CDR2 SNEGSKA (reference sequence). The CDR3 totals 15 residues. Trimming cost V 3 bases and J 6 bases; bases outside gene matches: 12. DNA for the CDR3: TGCAGTGCTAGGGGGCCGGGACAGGGTCTGTTCGAGCAGTACTTC. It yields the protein CSARGPGQGLFEQYF.

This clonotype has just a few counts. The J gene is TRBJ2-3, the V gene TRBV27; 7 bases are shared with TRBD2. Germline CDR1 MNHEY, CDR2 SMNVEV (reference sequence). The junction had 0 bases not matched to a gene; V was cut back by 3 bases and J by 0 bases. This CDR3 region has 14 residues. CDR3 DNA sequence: TGTGCCAGCAGTTTTAGCGGGAGCACAGATACGCAGTATTTT. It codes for CASSFSGSTDTQYF.

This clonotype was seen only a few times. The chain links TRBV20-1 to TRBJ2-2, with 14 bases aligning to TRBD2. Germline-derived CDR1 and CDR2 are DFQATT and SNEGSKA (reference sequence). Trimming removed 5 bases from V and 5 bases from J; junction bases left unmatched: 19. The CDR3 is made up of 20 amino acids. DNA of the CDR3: TGCAGTGCTTCCCGGGACAGGGGACTAGCGGGAGTACGAGTGACCGGGGAGCTGTTTTTT. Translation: CSASRDRGLAGVRVTGELFF.

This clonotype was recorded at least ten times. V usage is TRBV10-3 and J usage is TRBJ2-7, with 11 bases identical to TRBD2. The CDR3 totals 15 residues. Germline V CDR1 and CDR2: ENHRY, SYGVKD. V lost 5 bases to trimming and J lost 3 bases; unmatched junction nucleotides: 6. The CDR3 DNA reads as TGTGCCATCAGTCCCGGGACTAGCGGATACTACGAGCAGTACTTC. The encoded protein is CAISPGTSGYYEQYF.

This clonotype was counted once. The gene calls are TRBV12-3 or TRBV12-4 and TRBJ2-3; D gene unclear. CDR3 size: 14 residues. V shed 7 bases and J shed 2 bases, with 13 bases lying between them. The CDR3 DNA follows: TGTGCCAGCATTCCTTCGACCAACACAGATACGCAGTATTTT. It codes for CASIPSTNTDTQYF.

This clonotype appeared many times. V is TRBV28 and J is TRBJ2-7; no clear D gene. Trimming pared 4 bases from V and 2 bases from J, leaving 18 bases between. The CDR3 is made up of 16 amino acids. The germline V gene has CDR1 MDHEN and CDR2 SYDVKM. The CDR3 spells CASSSTEEVLPYEQYF. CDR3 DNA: TGTGCCAGCAGTTCTACCGAAGAGGTCCTGCCCTACGAGCAGTACTTC.

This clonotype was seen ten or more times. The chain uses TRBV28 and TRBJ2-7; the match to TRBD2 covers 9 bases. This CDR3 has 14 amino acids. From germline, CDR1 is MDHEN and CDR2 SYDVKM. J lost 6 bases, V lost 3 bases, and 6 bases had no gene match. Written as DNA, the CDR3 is TGTGCCAGCAGTTTTGGAGCGGGAGGTGGCGAGCAGTACTTC. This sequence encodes CASSFGAGGGEQYF.

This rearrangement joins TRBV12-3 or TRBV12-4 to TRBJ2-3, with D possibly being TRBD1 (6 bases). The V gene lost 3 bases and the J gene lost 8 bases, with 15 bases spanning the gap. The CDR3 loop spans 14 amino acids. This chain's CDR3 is CASSLGDIEGTQYF. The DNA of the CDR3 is TGTGCCAGCAGTTTGGGGGACATCGAAGGTACGCAGTATTTT.

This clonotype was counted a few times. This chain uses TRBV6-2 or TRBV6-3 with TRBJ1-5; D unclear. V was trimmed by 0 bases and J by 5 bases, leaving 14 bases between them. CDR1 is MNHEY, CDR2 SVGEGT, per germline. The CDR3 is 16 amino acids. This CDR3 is CASSYSNSRSDQPQHF. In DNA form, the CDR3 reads TGTGCCAGCAGTTACTCGAATTCCCGGTCGGATCAGCCCCAGCATTTT.

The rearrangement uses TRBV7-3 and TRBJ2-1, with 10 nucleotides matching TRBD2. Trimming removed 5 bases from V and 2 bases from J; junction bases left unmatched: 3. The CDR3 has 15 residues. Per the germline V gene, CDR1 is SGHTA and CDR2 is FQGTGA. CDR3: CASSQSGRAYNEQFF. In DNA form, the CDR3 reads TGTGCCAGCAGCCAAAGCGGGAGGGCCTACAATGAGCAGTTCTTC.

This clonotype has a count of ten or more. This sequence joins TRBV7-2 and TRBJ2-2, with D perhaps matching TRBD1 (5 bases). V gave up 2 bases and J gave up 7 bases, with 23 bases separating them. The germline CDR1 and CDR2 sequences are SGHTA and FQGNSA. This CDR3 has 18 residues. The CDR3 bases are TGTGCCAGCAGCTTATTTTCCCCTGCGACGAGCCAGGGCGGGGAGCTGTTTTTT. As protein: CASSLFSPATSQGGELFF.

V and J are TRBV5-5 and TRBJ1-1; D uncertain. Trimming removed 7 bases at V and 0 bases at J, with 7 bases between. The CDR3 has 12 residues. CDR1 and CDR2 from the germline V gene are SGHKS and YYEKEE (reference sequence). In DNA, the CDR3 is TGTGCCAGCCTTGGATTGAACACTGAAGCTTTCTTT. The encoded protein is CASLGLNTEAFF.

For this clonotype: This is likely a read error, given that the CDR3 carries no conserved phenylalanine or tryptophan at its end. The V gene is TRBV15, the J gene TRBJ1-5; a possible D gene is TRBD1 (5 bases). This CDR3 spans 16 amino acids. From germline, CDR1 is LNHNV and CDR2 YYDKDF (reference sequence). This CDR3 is CVTSRPDSSSNQPQHS. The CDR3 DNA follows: TGTGTCACCAGCAGACCTGACAGTTCCAGCAATCAGCCCCAGCATTCT.

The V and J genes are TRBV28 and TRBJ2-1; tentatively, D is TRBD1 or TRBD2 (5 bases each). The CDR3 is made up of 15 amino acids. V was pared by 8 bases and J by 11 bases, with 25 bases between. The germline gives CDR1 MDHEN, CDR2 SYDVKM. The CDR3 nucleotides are TGTGCCAGCTCACCACCGTCACTAGATGGGGCTAAGCAGTTCTTC. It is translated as CASSPPSLDGAKQFF.

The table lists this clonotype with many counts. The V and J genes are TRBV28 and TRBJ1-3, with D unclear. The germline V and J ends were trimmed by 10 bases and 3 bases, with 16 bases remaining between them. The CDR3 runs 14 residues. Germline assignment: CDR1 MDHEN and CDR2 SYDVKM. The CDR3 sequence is CATTQPGFGNTIYF. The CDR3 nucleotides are TGTGCCACGACTCAGCCGGGGTTTGGAAACACCATATATTTT.

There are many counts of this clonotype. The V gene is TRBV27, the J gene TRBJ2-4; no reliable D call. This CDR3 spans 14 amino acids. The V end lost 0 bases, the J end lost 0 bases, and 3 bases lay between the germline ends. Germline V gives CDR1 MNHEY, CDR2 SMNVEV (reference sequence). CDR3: CASSLSQAKNIQYF. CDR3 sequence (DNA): TGTGCCAGCAGTTTATCCCAAGCCAAAAACATTCAGTACTTC.